A single sample gave rise to the 19 T cell receptor beta chains below, sequenced in a study of neurological immune-mediated disorders. TCRdb fed the 5' RACE reads into MiXCR, producing one record per CDR3 protein. The data contain tens of thousands of distinct CDR3 sequences, 9% to 13% of them singletons. Sequenced: PBMCs. The receptors were sampled from a woman between 55 and 75 years old in good health.

This CDR3 reads CSASPTSSTEAFF. CDR3 in DNA: TGCAGTGCTAGCCCAACCTCGAGCACTGAAGCTTTCTTT. The V call is TRBV20-1, the J call TRBJ1-1, with unresolved D. Per the germline V gene, CDR1 is DFQATT and CDR2 is SNEGSKA (reference sequence). The CDR3 is 13 residues long. Trimming stripped 3 bases from V and 4 bases from J, with 12 bases between.

Ten or more counts support this clonotype. This rearrangement joins TRBV3-1 to TRBJ2-1; 14 positions agree with TRBD2. The CDR3 runs 17 residues. V trimming: 4 bases; J trimming: 7 bases; junction bases outside the gene matches: 9. CDR1 and CDR2 from the germline V gene are LGHDT and YNNKEL (reference sequence). The DNA of the CDR3 is TGTGCCAGCAGCCCTCACTATAGGACTAGCGGGAGGAATGAGCAGTTCTTC. Its translation is CASSPHYRTSGRNEQFF.

This clonotype was detected ten times or more. The chain employs TRBV24-1 and TRBJ2-1; the match to TRBD2 covers 9 bases. This CDR3 is built from 16 residues. The V segment lost 0 bases and the J segment 5 bases; nucleotides outside the gene matches: 4. Per germline, CDR1 KGHDR and CDR2 SFDVKD. The CDR3 loop is CATSDLSGGSDNEQFF. In DNA, the CDR3 is TGTGCCACCAGTGATTTGAGCGGGGGGTCTGACAATGAGCAGTTCTTC.

At least ten counts were recorded for this clonotype. The chain joins TRBV2 to TRBJ2-1; D might be TRBD1 (6 bases). The CDR3 is 14 residues long. The V end lost 4 bases, the J end lost 4 bases, and 11 bases lay between the germline ends. The germline V gene has CDR1 SNHLY and CDR2 FYNNEI. CDR3 in amino acids: CASSVDRSYNEQFF. For the CDR3, the DNA is TGTGCCAGCAGTGTTGACAGGTCGTACAATGAGCAGTTCTTC.

This clonotype was observed many times. This chain links TRBV12-3 or TRBV12-4 with TRBJ1-2; D remains ambiguous. The V and J ends lost 6 bases and 3 bases respectively, with 20 bases between them. The CDR3 runs to 16 residues. The CDR3 region has the DNA TGTGCCAGCAGCCTAGGTTTTTTGGGCCTTTACTATGGCTACACCTTC. This translates into CASSLGFLGLYYGYTF.

This clonotype was picked up many times. The chain employs TRBV29-1 and TRBJ2-3; 16 nucleotides match TRBD2. The CDR3 contains 15 residues. From germline, CDR1 is SQVTM and CDR2 ANQGSEA. J lost 3 bases, V lost 6 bases, and 3 bases had no gene match. The DNA for the CDR3 is TGCAGCGTCCGGGGACTAGCGGGGGGGACAGATACGCAGTATTTT. Translated, it gives CSVRGLAGGTDTQYF.

This clonotype was counted many times. V and J are TRBV18 and TRBJ2-5; D is perhaps TRBD1 (6 bases). CDR3 length equals 14 residues. Germline CDR1 KGHSH, CDR2 LQKENI. Trimming took 1 base from V and 5 from J, leaving 11 bases between them. The CDR3 region has the DNA TGTGCCAGCTCACCACGGGACAACCGGGAGACCCAGTACTTC. Translated, it gives CASSPRDNRETQYF.

This clonotype appeared many times. The V and J genes are TRBV29-1 and TRBJ2-3; D perhaps matches TRBD1 (5 bases). V was trimmed by 3 bases and J by 2 bases, leaving 9 bases between them. The CDR3 loop spans 13 amino acids. Germline CDR1 and CDR2: SQVTM and ANQGSEA. CDR3 sequence reads: CSVEGRHTDTQYF. CDR3 DNA: TGCAGCGTTGAGGGGCGACACACAGATACGCAGTATTTT.

This clonotype was counted many times. The chain recombines TRBV5-1 with TRBJ2-1; D is possibly TRBD2 (6 bases). V was shortened by 2 bases and J by 5 bases, with 8 bases between the two germline ends. CDR1 and CDR2 from the germline V gene are SGHRS and YFSETQ. The CDR3 length is 13 residues. The CDR3 coding sequence is TGCGCCAGCAGCTTTACGGGGGACAATGAGCAGTTCTTC. This encodes CASSFTGDNEQFF.

Ten or more counts support this clonotype. The chain combines TRBV5-1 with TRBJ2-1; D unclear. From germline, CDR1 is SGHRS and CDR2 YFSETQ. There are 16 residues in the CDR3. Trimming pared 0 bases from V and 5 bases from J, leaving 15 bases between. The CDR3 coding sequence is TGCGCCAGCAGCTTGGGGGGTGAGTCGTTCCACAATGAGCAGTTCTTC. Translating it yields CASSLGGESFHNEQFF.

This clonotype was recorded many times. The V call is TRBV6-1, the J call TRBJ2-7; 7 bases map to TRBD1. The junction had 6 bases not matched to a gene; V was cut back by 7 bases and J by 0 bases. This CDR3 region has 14 residues. Germline-derived CDR1 and CDR2 are MNHNS and SASEGT. This CDR3 is CASTRGQVSYEQYF. As DNA, the CDR3 is TGTGCCAGCACCCGTGGACAGGTCTCCTACGAGCAGTACTTC.

The chain recombines TRBV7-8 with TRBJ2-1, with D possibly being TRBD1 or TRBD2 (5 bases each). Germline V CDR1 and CDR2: SGHVS, FQNEAQ. The CDR3 has 16 residues. Trimming took 4 bases from V and 9 from J, leaving 22 bases between them. The CDR3 DNA sequence: TGTGCCAGCAGCTCCCTCAACCCCGGGACGGCTTGTGAGCAGTTCTTC. It yields the protein CASSSLNPGTACEQFF.

This clonotype has at least ten counts. The chain employs TRBV12-3 or TRBV12-4 and TRBJ1-1; tentatively, D is TRBD1 (5 bases). V was pared by 1 base and J by 10 bases, with 10 bases between. CDR3 length: 12 residues. In nucleotides, the CDR3 is TGTGCCAGCAGTTTAGAGGGGAGGGGAGCTTTCTTT. This gives the protein CASSLEGRGAFF.

At least ten counts were recorded for this clonotype. The chain has TRBV4-1 and TRBJ1-1; no reliable D call. The CDR3 loop spans 17 amino acids. V was cut by 2 bases and J by 7 bases, with 23 bases left in between. Germline V CDR1 and CDR2: MGHRA, YSYEKL. CDR3 amino acids: CASSQPPPRGLSLEAFF. CDR3 coding DNA: TGCGCCAGCAGCCAACCACCCCCCCGCGGTTTATCCCTTGAAGCTTTCTTT.

This clonotype was seen many times. The chain is built from TRBV12-3 or TRBV12-4 and TRBJ1-5; 7 nucleotides match TRBD1. This CDR3 is built from 15 residues. V lost 5 bases, J lost 5 bases, and 9 bases stayed unmatched. CDR3 region: CASSGQVGAYQPQHF. The CDR3 nucleotides are TGTGCCAGCAGTGGACAGGTGGGGGCTTATCAGCCCCAGCATTTT.

This clonotype was observed many times. The genes are TRBV7-3 and TRBJ2-7; D is possibly TRBD2 (6 bases). Germline lookup yields CDR1 SGHTA and CDR2 FQGTGA. Trimming cost V 2 bases and J 7 bases, with 12 bases left between them. The CDR3 totals 13 residues. This CDR3 is CASSLALAGEQYF. CDR3 nucleotide sequence: TGTGCCAGCAGCTTAGCCCTGGCGGGAGAGCAGTACTTC.

This sequence joins TRBV7-6 and TRBJ2-7; D unresolved. CDR3 length: 16 residues. V was cut by 0 bases and J by 0 bases, with 12 bases left in between. Per germline, CDR1 SGHVS and CDR2 FNYEAQ. The CDR3 protein is CASSLAPGRSSYEQYF. The DNA for the CDR3 is TGTGCCAGCAGCTTAGCTCCCGGCAGGAGCTCCTACGAGCAGTACTTC.

This clonotype came up many times. The chain links TRBV5-1 to TRBJ2-5; D might be TRBD1 (5 bases). V gave up 5 bases and J gave up 1 base, with 12 bases separating them. Germline loops: CDR1 SGHRS, CDR2 YFSETQ. This CDR3 region has 14 residues. The CDR3 nucleotides read TGCGCCAGCAGGTCGCAGGGTTCCCAAGAGACCCAGTACTTC. Translation gives CASRSQGSQETQYF.

This clonotype was observed many times. The V call is TRBV27, the J call TRBJ1-4, with TRBD1 matching 10 bases. After removal of 4 bases from V and 7 bases from J, the junction contained 12 bases not matched to a gene. In germline, CDR1 is MNHEY, CDR2 SMNVEV (reference sequence). The CDR3 is 17 residues long. CDR3 amino acids: CASSYAGGTGVSEKLFF. In DNA form, the CDR3 reads TGTGCCAGCAGTTACGCCGGCGGGACAGGGGTTAGTGAAAAACTGTTTTTT.